This T cell receptor (beta chain) was observed in a study of blood T cell repertoires in COVID-19. The CDR3 runs to 15 residues. Trimming cost V 4 bases and J 3 bases, with 14 bases left between them. Germline CDR1 and CDR2: SGHRS and YFSETQ. TCRdb's copy holds only in-frame clones and misses some; the assay was immunoSEQ multiplex PCR. Among some 380,000 clones listed, around 87% were seen once. The V gene is TRBV5-1, the J gene TRBJ2-1; D perhaps matches TRBD2 (7 bases). The receptor was derived from a man aged 25-40 years who had recovered from COVID-19. Sequencing input: PBMCs or T cells enriched from blood (not recorded which). The CDR3 DNA reads TGCGCCAGCAGCAATGAGGGGGGGCTCTACAATGAGCAGTTCTTC. This encodes CASSNEGGLYNEQFF.